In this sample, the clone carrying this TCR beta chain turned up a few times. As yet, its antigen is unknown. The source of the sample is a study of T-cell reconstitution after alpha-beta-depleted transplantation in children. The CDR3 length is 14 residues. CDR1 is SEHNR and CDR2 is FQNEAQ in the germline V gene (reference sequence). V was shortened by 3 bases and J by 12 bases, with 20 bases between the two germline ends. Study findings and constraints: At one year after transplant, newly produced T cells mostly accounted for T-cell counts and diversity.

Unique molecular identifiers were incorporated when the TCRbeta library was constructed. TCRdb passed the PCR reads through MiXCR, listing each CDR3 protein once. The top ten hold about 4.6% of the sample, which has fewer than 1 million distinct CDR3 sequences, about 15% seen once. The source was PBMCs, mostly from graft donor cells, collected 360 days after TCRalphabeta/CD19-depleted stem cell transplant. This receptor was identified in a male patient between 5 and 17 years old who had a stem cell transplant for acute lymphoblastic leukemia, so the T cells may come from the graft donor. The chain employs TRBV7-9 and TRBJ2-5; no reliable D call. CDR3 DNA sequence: TGTGCCAGCAGCTTTAAGCTCTTGGACGAATTGGAGTACTTC. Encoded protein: CASSFKLLDELEYF. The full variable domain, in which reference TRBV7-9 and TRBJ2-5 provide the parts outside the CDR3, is DTGVSQNPRHKITKRGQNVTFRCDPISEHNRLYWYRQTLGQGPEFLTYFQNEAQLEKSRLLSDRFSAERPKGSFSTLEIQRTEQGDSAMYLCASSFKLLDELEYFGPGTRLLVL.